Listed below are T cell receptor beta chains from one sample, sequenced in a study of blood T cell repertoires in COVID-19. The assay was immunoSEQ multiplex PCR, and TCRdb's table has in-frame clones only and misses some. The data show a few hundred thousand clones, 88% seen once. The sequencing input was peripheral blood. These receptors were taken from a man in his forties or fifties with COVID-19, enrolled during active disease. Both conserved end residues are part of each CDR3. The D gene is left open where the match is weak. Clone size is shown for a subset of rows, as once, few, many or a class of expanded clone.

TRBD2	TRBV9	-	TRBJ2-1	TGTGCCAGCAGCGTAGATTTGGCGGGAGGGCCCTCGGGTGAGCAGTTCTTC	CASSVDLAGGPSGEQFF
TRBD1	TRBV19	-	TRBJ2-1	TGTGCCAGTAGTGAACAGGGGAGAGATGAGCAGTTCTTC	CASSEQGRDEQFF
-	TRBV5-1	-	TRBJ1-2	TGCGCCAGCAGCTTGGAGGCGGGGGGCTCTGGCTACACCTTC	CASSLEAGGSGYTF
-	TRBV5-6	few	TRBJ1-2	TGTGCCAGCAGCTTCGGGGAAACGGGGTTCATCTACACCTTC	CASSFGETGFIYTF
-	TRBV7-6	-	TRBJ2-1	TGTGCCAGCAGCTTAGTTGGTTCGGGGGAGGCCAATGAGCAGTTCTTC	CASSLVGSGEANEQFF
TRBD2	TRBV6-6	-	TRBJ2-1	TGTGCCAGCAACCCTAGCGGGGGATCCTACAATGAGCAGTTCTTC	CASNPSGGSYNEQFF
TRBD1	TRBV6-5	-	TRBJ2-2	TGTGCCGCCCGGGACAGGGCTTTCACCGGGGAGCTGTTTTTT	CAARDRAFTGELFF
-	TRBV19	-	TRBJ1-6	TGTGCCAGTAGTGGACAGTCTTATAATTCACCCCTCCACTTT	CASSGQSYNSPLHF
-	TRBV7-9	-	TRBJ1-5	TGTGCCAGCAGCCCCGTGGGGGGAAGCAATCAGCCCCAGCATTTT	CASSPVGGSNQPQHF
-	TRBV6-1	-	TRBJ1-1	TGTGCCAGCAGTGAACGCGTTGGGGGAGGGACTGAAGCTTTCTTT	CASSERVGGGTEAFF